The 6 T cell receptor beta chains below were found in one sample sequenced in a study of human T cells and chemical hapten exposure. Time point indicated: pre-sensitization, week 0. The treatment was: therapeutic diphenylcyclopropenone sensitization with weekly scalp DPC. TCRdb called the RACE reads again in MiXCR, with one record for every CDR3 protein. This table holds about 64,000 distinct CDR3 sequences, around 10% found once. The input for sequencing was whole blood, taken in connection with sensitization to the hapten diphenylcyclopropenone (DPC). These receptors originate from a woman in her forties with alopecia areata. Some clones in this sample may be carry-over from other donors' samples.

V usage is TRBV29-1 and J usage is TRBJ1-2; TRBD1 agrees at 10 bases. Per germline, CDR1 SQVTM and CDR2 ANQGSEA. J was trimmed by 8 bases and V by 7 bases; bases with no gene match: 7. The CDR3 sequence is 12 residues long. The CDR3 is CSATGQGKGYTF. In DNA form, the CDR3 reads TGCAGCGCGACGGGACAGGGGAAGGGCTACACCTTC.

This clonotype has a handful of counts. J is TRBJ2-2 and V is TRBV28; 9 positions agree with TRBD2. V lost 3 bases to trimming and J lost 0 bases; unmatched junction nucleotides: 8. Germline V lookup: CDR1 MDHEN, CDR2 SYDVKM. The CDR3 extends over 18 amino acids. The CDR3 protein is CASSFPGGRAANTGELFF. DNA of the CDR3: TGTGCCAGCAGTTTTCCCGGCGGGAGGGCCGCGAACACCGGGGAGCTGTTTTTT.

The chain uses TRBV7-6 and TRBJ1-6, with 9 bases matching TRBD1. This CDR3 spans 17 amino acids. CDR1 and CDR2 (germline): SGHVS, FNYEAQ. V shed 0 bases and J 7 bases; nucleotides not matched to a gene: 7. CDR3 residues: CASSLATGGARNSPLHF. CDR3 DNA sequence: TGTGCCAGCAGCTTAGCGACAGGGGGGGCTAGGAATTCACCCCTCCACTTT.

The CDR3 reads CASSPSLVWWELFF. The CDR3 nucleotides are TGTGCCAGCAGCCCCTCACTAGTTTGGTGGGAGCTGTTTTTT. The V and J genes are TRBV7-2 and TRBJ2-2; possibly TRBD2 for D (5 bases). CDR1 SGHTA and CDR2 FQGNSA come from the germline V gene. The CDR3 is made up of 14 amino acids. V lost 5 bases and J 9 bases, leaving 16 bases between the germline ends.

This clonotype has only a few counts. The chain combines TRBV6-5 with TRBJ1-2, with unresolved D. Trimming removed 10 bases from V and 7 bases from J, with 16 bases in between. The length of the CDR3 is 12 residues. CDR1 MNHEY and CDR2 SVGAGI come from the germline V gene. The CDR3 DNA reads TGTGCCATCAGAAAGGCAGCCGGTGGCTACACCTTC. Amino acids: CAIRKAAGGYTF.

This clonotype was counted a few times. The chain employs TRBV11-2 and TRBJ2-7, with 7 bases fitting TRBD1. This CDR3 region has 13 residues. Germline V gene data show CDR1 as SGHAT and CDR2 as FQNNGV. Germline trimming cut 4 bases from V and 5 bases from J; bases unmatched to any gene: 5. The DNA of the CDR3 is TGTGCCAGCAGCTCCGACAGGGTCAACGAGCAGTACTTC. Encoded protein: CASSSDRVNEQYF.